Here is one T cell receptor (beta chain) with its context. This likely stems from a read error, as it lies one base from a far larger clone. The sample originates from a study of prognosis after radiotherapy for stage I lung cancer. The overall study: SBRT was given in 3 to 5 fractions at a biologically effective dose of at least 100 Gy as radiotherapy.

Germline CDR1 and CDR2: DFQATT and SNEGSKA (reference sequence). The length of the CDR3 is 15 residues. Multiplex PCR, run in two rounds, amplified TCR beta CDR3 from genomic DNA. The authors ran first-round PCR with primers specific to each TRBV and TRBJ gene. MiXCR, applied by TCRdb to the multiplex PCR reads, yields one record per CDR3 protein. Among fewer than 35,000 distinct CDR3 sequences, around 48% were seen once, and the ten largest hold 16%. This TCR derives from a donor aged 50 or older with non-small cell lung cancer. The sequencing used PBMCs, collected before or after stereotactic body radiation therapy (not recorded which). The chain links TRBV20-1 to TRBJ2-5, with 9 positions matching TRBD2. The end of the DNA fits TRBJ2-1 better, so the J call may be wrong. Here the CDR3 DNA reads TGCAGTGCTAGAGATAGCGGGAGATTGAACAATGAGCAGTTCTTC. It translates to CSARDSGRLNNEQFF.